The 30 T cell receptor beta chains below all came from one sample that was sequenced in a study of Graves' ophthalmopathy and Graves' hyperthyroidism. RNA served as the template for amplifying TCR beta CDR3 regions. HTBI-primed first-round RT-PCR preceded second-round multiplex PCR. MiXCR, applied by TCRdb to the multiplex PCR reads, yields one record per CDR3 protein. The profile shows more than 1,000,000 distinct CDR3 sequences, about 36% of them singletons. Specimen: peripheral blood or thyroid tissue (not recorded which). These receptors were collected from an adult man with Graves' hyperthyroidism.

Ten or more counts support this clonotype. The chain recombines TRBV12-3 or TRBV12-4 with TRBJ2-5, with 9 bases that match TRBD1. Trimming removed 6 bases from V and 4 bases from J; junction bases left unmatched: 6. The CDR3 runs 14 residues. CDR3 DNA: TGTGCCAGCAGACGGGACAGGGTAGGAGAGACCCAGTACTTC. Translation: CASRRDRVGETQYF.

The chain links TRBV7-9 to TRBJ1-6; D not certain. The germline V and J ends were trimmed by 4 bases and 6 bases, with 7 bases remaining between them. The V gene's germline CDR1 is SEHNR and CDR2 FQNEAQ (reference sequence). CDR3 length equals 13 residues. CDR3 amino acids: CASSSPTNSPLHF. DNA for the CDR3: TGTGCCAGCAGCTCACCAACTAATTCACCCCTCCACTTT.

This clonotype appeared many times. The V and J genes are TRBV7-9 and TRBJ1-6; D possibly corresponds to TRBD1 (5 bases). This CDR3 region has 15 residues. The germline CDR1 and CDR2 sequences are SEHNR and FQNEAQ (reference sequence). Trimming took 7 bases from V and 7 from J, leaving 17 bases between them. The CDR3 DNA reads as TGTGCCAGCACCCCGGGACCGCTGGTAAATTCACCCCTCCACTTT. Protein sequence: CASTPGPLVNSPLHF. Looking up the rest from reference TRBV7-9 and TRBJ1-6 gives the full variable domain: DTGVSQNPRHKITKRGQNVTFRCDPISEHNRLYWYRQTLGQGPEFLTYFQNEAQLEKSRLLSDRFSAERPKGSFSTLEIQRTEQGDSAMYLCASTPGPLVNSPLHFGNGTRLTVT.

The sample holds a few counts of this clonotype. A much more abundant neighbour one base away suggests this may be a read error. The chain couples TRBV14 to TRBJ2-7; 7 bases are shared with TRBD1. J gave up 2 bases and V 3 bases, and 1 base lay outside the gene matches. The CDR3 is made up of 13 amino acids. The germline gives CDR1 SGHDN, CDR2 FVKESK. CDR3 bases: TGTGCCAGCAGCCACGGACAGGCCTACGAGCAGTACTTC. Amino acids: CASSHGQAYEQYF.

V usage is TRBV7-6 and J usage is TRBJ1-1; D call uncertain. This CDR3 has 14 residues. In germline, CDR1 is SGHVS, CDR2 FNYEAQ. Trimming cost V 7 bases and J 1 base, with 13 bases left between them. CDR3 region: CASTPAAENTEAFF. Written as DNA, the CDR3 is TGTGCCAGCACCCCCGCGGCGGAGAACACTGAAGCTTTCTTT.

V usage is TRBV6-5 and J usage is TRBJ2-7, with no clear D. The germline V gene encodes CDR1 MNHEY and CDR2 SVGAGI. This CDR3 has 13 residues. The ends were cut back, 2 bases at V and 7 bases at J, with 12 bases in the middle. CDR3 region: CASSYKERREQYF. In nucleotides, the CDR3 is TGTGCCAGCAGTTACAAGGAACGCCGGGAGCAGTACTTC.

The CDR3 sequence is CSVVDGVWTQYF. CDR3 nucleotide sequence: TGCAGCGTTGTCGACGGTGTCTGGACCCAGTACTTC. The rearrangement joins TRBV29-1 to TRBJ2-5; D unresolved. Looked up from germline, CDR1 is SQVTM and CDR2 is ANQGSEA. The ends were cut back, 4 bases at V and 7 bases at J, with 13 bases in the middle. The CDR3 consists of 12 residues. The full variable domain, rest sourced from reference TRBV29-1 and TRBJ2-5, is SAVISQKPSRDICQRGTSLTIQCQVDSQVTMMFWYRQQPGQSLTLIATANQGSEATYESGFVIDKFPISRPNLTFSTLTVSNMSPEDSSIYLCSVVDGVWTQYFGPGTRLLVL.

This clonotype has only one observation. CDR3 residues: CASSWLGPPRMNTEAFF. CDR3 DNA: TGCGCCAGCAGCTGGCTGGGGCCGCCCCGTATGAACACTGAAGCTTTCTTT. The rearrangement uses TRBV5-1 and TRBJ1-1, with D maybe TRBD1 (5 bases). Germline V gives CDR1 SGHRS, CDR2 YFSETQ. The V end was cut by 3 bases, the J end by 0 bases, with 18 bases between. The CDR3 has 17 amino acids. The full variable domain, its missing parts supplied by reference TRBV5-1 and TRBJ1-1, is KAGVTQTPRYLIKTRGQQVTLSCSPISGHRSVSWYQQTPGQGLQFLFEYFSETQRNKGNFPGRFSGRQFSNSRSEMNVSTLELGDSALYLCASSWLGPPRMNTEAFFGQGTRLTVV.

This clonotype was counted many times. The chain recombines TRBV4-3 with TRBJ1-5; a weak D match, TRBD1 (6 bases). This CDR3 comprises 17 residues. V dropped 3 bases and J dropped 0 bases, with 15 bases sitting between them. Germline V gene lookup returns CDR1 LGHNA and CDR2 YSLEER. CDR3 bases: TGCGCCAGCAGCCACGCCCGGAGGGGGAGTAGCAATCAGCCCCAGCATTTT. Its protein product is CASSHARRGSSNQPQHF.

Remarks on this clonotype: Compared with germline, one end of the junction differs, possibly owing to a read error. The chain carries TRBV20-1 and TRBJ2-7, with no clear D. Germline values: CDR1 DFQATT, CDR2 SNEGSKA (reference sequence). The CDR3 sequence is 12 residues long. The CDR3 spells CSAREVDYEQYF. As DNA, the CDR3 is TGCAGTGCTAGAGAGGTGGATTACGAACAGTACTTC.

To note about this clonotype: One end of the junction does not line up with germline, which may come from a read error. V usage is TRBV24-1 and J usage is TRBJ1-5; 9 bases map to TRBD1. This CDR3 has 15 amino acids. The germline CDR1 and CDR2 sequences are KGHDR and SFDVKD. The CDR3 loop reads CSVRQGVLSNQPQHF. Written as DNA, the CDR3 is TGCAGTGTAAGACAGGGGGTGTTGAGCAATCAGCCCCAGCATTTT.

On this clonotype: Being one base from a much bigger clone, this may be a read error. The J gene is TRBJ2-5, the V gene TRBV20-1, with TRBD1 as a possible D gene (5 bases). From germline, CDR1 is DFQATT and CDR2 SNEGSKA (reference sequence). This CDR3 region has 14 residues. The ends were cut back, 0 bases at V and 1 base at J, with 9 bases in the middle. The CDR3 nucleotides are TGCAGTGCTAGAGAAATGCAGGGCCAAGAGACCCAGTACTTC. This codes for CSAREMQGQETQYF.

This clonotype was picked up a small number of times. This chain connects TRBV20-1 to TRBJ1-1; weak D call: TRBD1 (6 bases). The CDR3 sequence is 12 residues long. V was cut by 2 bases and J by 9 bases, with 13 bases left in between. In germline, CDR1 is DFQATT, CDR2 SNEGSKA (reference sequence). The CDR3 region is CSARPGTQKAFF. CDR3 in DNA: TGCAGTGCTAGACCCGGGACACAAAAAGCTTTCTTT.

Concerning this clonotype itself: A much larger clone lies a single base off, so this may be a read error. This chain connects TRBV20-1 to TRBJ2-2; TRBD2 might be the D (6 bases). The CDR3 contains 13 residues. Germline V gene sequence: CDR1 DFQATT, CDR2 SNEGSKA (reference sequence). The CDR3 reads CSAIYGNTGGLFF. CDR3 nucleotides: TGCAGTGCTATTTACGGGAACACCGGGGGGCTGTTTTTT.

This chain uses TRBV9 with TRBJ1-1, with 11 nucleotides matching TRBD1. J was trimmed by 1 base and V by 4 bases; bases with no gene match: 9. Germline CDR1 and CDR2: SGDLS and YYNGEE. CDR3 length: 17 amino acids. The CDR3 spells CASSLSGTGGRNTEAFF. In DNA, the CDR3 is TGTGCCAGCAGCCTTTCCGGGACAGGGGGTAGGAACACTGAAGCTTTCTTT.

The chain links TRBV29-1 to TRBJ1-1, with 8 positions matching TRBD1. Germline V gene lookup returns CDR1 SQVTM and CDR2 ANQGSEA. There are 13 residues in the CDR3. V shed 5 bases and J 7 bases; nucleotides not matched to a gene: 9. CDR3: CSVKSDRDVEAFF. For the CDR3, the DNA is TGCAGCGTTAAATCGGACAGGGACGTTGAAGCTTTCTTT.

This clonotype was recorded many times. The chain employs TRBV20-1 and TRBJ2-7; TRBD1 aligns across 9 bases. Losses at the gene ends were 6 bases for V and 1 base for J; bases not matched to a gene: 10. CDR3 length: 15 residues. Germline assignment: CDR1 DFQATT and CDR2 SNEGSKA (reference sequence). For the CDR3, the DNA is TGCAGTGCGCTAGCTCCGGGACAGGGATCCTACGAGCAGTACTTC. Residues: CSALAPGQGSYEQYF.

This clonotype came up many times. The CDR3 coding sequence is TGTGCCAGCAGCTTACACTGGGGACGCACCGGGGAGCTGTTTTTT. Residues: CASSLHWGRTGELFF. V usage is TRBV9 and J usage is TRBJ2-2, with D perhaps matching TRBD1 or TRBD2 (5 bases each). Germline values: CDR1 SGDLS, CDR2 YYNGEE. The CDR3 has 15 amino acids. V was cut by 4 bases and J by 4 bases, with 14 bases left in between.

This clonotype showed up just once. The junction differs from germline at one of its ends, possibly a read error. The genes are TRBV7-2 and TRBJ2-2; possible D gene TRBD2, 6 bases. The CDR3 covers 15 residues. Germline-derived CDR1 and CDR2 are SGHTA and FQGNSA. CDR3 loop: CASSSKSQAIGGLFF. The DNA for the CDR3 is TGTGCCAGCAGCTCTAAATCTCAGGCAATCGGGGGGCTGTTTTTT.

Points on this clonotype: Possible read error: a much larger clone is one base away. This is likely a read error, given that the CDR3 carries no conserved phenylalanine or tryptophan at its end. This chain links TRBV11-1 with TRBJ2-7; 10 positions agree with TRBD2. This CDR3 spans 13 amino acids. Germline assignment: CDR1 SGHAT and CDR2 FQDESV (reference sequence). CDR3 DNA sequence: TGTGCCAGCAGCCTAGCGGGAGAGGTGGAGCAGTACCTC. It is translated as CASSLAGEVEQYL.

This chain uses TRBV18 with TRBJ1-2; D not resolved. CDR1 KGHSH and CDR2 LQKENI come from the germline V gene. V lost 1 base and J 6 bases, leaving 6 bases between the germline ends. CDR3 length equals 12 residues. In DNA form, the CDR3 reads TGTGCCAGCTCACCACGCGCGGATGGCTACACCTTC. Residues: CASSPRADGYTF. Full variable domain (missing parts from reference TRBV18 and TRBJ1-2): NAGVMQNPRHLVRRRGQEARLRCSPMKGHSHVYWYRQLPEEGLKFMVYLQKENIIDESGMPKERFSAEFPKEGPSILRIQQVVRGDSAAYFCASSPRADGYTFGSGTRLTVV.

In its sample, this clonotype was seen many times. J is TRBJ1-6 and V is TRBV20-1; weak D call: TRBD1 (6 bases). The CDR3 has 11 amino acids. Germline-derived CDR1 and CDR2 are DFQATT and SNEGSKA (reference sequence). Trimming removed 5 bases from V and 8 bases from J, with 7 bases in between. The CDR3 spells CSAEGDSPLHF. The CDR3 DNA reads as TGCAGTGCTGAGGGGGATTCACCCCTCCACTTT.

The genes are TRBV20-1 and TRBJ1-5; 8 positions match TRBD1. CDR3 length: 15 amino acids. V shed 4 bases, J shed 6 bases, and the junction held 11 bases outside the gene matches. CDR1 is DFQATT and CDR2 is SNEGSKA in the germline V gene (reference sequence). DNA for the CDR3: TGCAGTGCTATTTTGCGACAGGGGATCGGTCAGCCCCAGCATTTT. It specifies CSAILRQGIGQPQHF.

V is TRBV29-1 and J is TRBJ1-2, with D hard to call. The CDR3 has 11 amino acids. V shed 6 bases and J shed 7 bases, with 12 bases lying between them. CDR1 is SQVTM and CDR2 is ANQGSEA in the germline V gene. CDR3 loop: CSVTEVTGYTF. CDR3 in DNA: TGCAGCGTCACAGAAGTTACTGGCTACACCTTC.

The chain employs TRBV7-9 and TRBJ1-2, with a weak D call TRBD1 (5 bases). V was clipped by 5 bases and J by 8 bases, with 12 bases between them. The CDR3 runs to 12 residues. CDR1 and CDR2 from the germline V gene are SEHNR and FQNEAQ (reference sequence). CDR3 amino acids: CASSTDTVGYTF. The DNA of the CDR3 is TGTGCCAGCAGCACGGACACGGTCGGCTACACCTTC.

With regard to this clonotype: This clone may be a read error of a much larger clone one base away. The chain carries TRBV10-3 and TRBJ2-7; no clear D gene. This CDR3 comprises 14 residues. From germline, CDR1 is ENHRY and CDR2 SYGVKD. Trimming took off 2 bases at V and 3 bases at J, with 11 bases between the two ends. The CDR3 loop is CAISEPSANYEQYF. The CDR3 nucleotides read TGTGCCATCAGTGAGCCAAGCGCGAACTACGAGCAGTACTTC.

There are many counts of this clonotype. The chain joins TRBV7-9 to TRBJ1-4; TRBD1 is a possible D gene (5 bases). CDR3 length equals 16 residues. The ends were cut back, 1 base at V and 0 bases at J, with 9 bases in the middle. The germline V gene has CDR1 SEHNR and CDR2 FQNEAQ (reference sequence). The CDR3, as DNA: TGTGCCAGCAGCTTAGGCCAGGGCGCAACTAATGAAAAACTGTTTTTT. Translation gives CASSLGQGATNEKLFF.

This clonotype was detected only a few times. The V gene is TRBV10-3, the J gene TRBJ2-5; 7 bases align to TRBD1. The CDR3 sequence is 16 residues long. Losses at the gene ends were 10 bases for V and 2 bases for J; bases not matched to a gene: 16. Germline loops: CDR1 ENHRY, CDR2 SYGVKD. In DNA form, the CDR3 reads TGTGCCACCCTCCCCACTCCCGGGACAGCACAAGAGACCCAGTACTTC. It specifies CATLPTPGTAQETQYF.

V usage is TRBV15 and J usage is TRBJ2-7; D gene unclear. Germline V gene lookup returns CDR1 LNHNV and CDR2 YYDKDF (reference sequence). Trimming removed 0 bases from V and 4 bases from J, with 10 bases in between. This CDR3 has 14 amino acids. The CDR3 loop reads CATSRDAGSYEQYF. In nucleotides, the CDR3 is TGTGCCACCAGCAGAGATGCAGGATCTTACGAGCAGTACTTC. Looking up the rest from reference TRBV15 and TRBJ2-7 gives the full variable domain: DAMVIQNPRYQVTQFGKPVTLSCSQTLNHNVMYWYQQKSSQAPKLLFHYYDKDFNNEADTPDNFQSRRPNTSFCFLDIRSPGLGDTAMYLCATSRDAGSYEQYFGPGTRLTVT.

This clonotype was counted only a few times. The genes are TRBV7-6 and TRBJ2-7, with TRBD2 as a possible D gene (5 bases). The CDR3 spans 15 residues. Germline V CDR1 and CDR2: SGHVS, FNYEAQ. V lost 0 bases to trimming and J lost 3 bases, with 12 bases between them. The DNA for the CDR3 is TGTGCCAGCAGCTTAGCGGTGGAGGATTACTACGAGCAGTACTTC. Its translation is CASSLAVEDYYEQYF. The entire variable domain, with the rest obtained from reference TRBV7-6 and TRBJ2-7, is as follows: GAGVSQSPRYKVTKRGQDVALRCDPISGHVSLYWYRQALGQGPEFLTYFNYEAQQDKSGLPNDRFSAERPEGSISTLTIQRTEQRDSAMYRCASSLAVEDYYEQYFGPGTRLTVT.